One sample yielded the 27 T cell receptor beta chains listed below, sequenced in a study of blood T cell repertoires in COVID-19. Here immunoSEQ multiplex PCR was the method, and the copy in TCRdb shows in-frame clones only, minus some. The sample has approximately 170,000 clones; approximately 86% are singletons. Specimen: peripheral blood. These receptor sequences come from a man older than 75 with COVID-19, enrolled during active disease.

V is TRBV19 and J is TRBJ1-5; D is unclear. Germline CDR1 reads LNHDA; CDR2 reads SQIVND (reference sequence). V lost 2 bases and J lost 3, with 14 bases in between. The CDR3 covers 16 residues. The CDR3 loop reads CASSIKGGSFNQPQHF. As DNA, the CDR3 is TGTGCCAGTAGTATAAAGGGAGGGAGTTTCAATCAGCCCCAGCATTTT.

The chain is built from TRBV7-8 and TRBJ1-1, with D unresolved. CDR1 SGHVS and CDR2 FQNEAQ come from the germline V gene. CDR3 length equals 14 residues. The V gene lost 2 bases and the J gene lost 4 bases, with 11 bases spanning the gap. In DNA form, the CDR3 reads TGTGCCAGCAGCTTAACCTCGGGAGGCACTGAAGCTTTCTTT. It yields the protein CASSLTSGGTEAFF.

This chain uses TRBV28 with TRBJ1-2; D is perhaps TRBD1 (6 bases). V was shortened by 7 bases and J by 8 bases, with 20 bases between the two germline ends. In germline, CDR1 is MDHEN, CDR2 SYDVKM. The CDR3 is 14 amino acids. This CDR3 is CASTIFTDSKGYTF. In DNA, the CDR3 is TGTGCCAGCACCATTTTCACGGACAGTAAGGGCTACACCTTC.

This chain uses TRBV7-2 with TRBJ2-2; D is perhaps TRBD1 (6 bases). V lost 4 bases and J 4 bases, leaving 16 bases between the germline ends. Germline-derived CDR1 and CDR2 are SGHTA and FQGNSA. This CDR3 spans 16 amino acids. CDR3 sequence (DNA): TGTGCCAGCAGCTCCGGACAGTTTTCATCCACCGGGGAGCTGTTTTTT. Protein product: CASSSGQFSSTGELFF. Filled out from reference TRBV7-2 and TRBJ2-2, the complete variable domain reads GAGVSQSPSNKVTEKGKDVELRCDPISGHTALYWYRQSLGQGLEFLIYFQGNSAPDKSGLPSDRFSAERTGGSVSTLTIQRTQQEDSAVYLCASSSGQFSSTGELFFGEGSRLTVL.

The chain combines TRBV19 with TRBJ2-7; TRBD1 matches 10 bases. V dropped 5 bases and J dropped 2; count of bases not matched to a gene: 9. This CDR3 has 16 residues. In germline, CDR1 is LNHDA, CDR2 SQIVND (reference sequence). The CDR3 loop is CASSPGQGIFPYEQYF. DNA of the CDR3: TGTGCCAGTAGTCCGGGACAGGGGATTTTTCCCTACGAGCAGTACTTC.

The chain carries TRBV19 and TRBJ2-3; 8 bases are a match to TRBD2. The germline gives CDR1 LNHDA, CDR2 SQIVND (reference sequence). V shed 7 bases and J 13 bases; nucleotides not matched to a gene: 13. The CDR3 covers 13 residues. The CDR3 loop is CASNSGGANRKYF. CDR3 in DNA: TGTGCCAGTAACTCGGGGGGGGCCAATAGAAAGTATTTT.

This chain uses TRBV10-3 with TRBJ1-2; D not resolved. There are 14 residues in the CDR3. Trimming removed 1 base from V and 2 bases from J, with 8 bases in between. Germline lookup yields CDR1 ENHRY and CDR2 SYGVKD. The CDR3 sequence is CAISEWAENYGYTF. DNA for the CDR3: TGTGCCATCAGTGAGTGGGCAGAAAACTATGGCTACACCTTC.

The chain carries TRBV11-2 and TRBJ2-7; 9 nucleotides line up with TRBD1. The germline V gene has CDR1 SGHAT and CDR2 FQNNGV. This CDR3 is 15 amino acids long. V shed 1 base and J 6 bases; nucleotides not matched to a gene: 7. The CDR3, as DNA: TGTGCCAGCAGCTTAGCCGGGACAGGGATAAGCGAGCAGTACTTC. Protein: CASSLAGTGISEQYF.

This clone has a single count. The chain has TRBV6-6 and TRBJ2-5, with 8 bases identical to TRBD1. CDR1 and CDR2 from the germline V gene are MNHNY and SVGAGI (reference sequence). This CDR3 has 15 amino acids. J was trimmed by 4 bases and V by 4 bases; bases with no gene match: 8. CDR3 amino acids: CASSFTRTGRETQYF. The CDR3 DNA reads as TGTGCCAGCAGTTTCACTCGGACAGGGAGAGAGACCCAGTACTTC.

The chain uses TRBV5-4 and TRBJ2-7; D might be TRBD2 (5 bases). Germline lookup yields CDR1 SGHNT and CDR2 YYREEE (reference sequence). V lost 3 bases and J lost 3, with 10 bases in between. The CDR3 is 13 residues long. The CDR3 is CASSYPEGYEQYF. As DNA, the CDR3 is TGTGCCAGCAGCTACCCCGAGGGCTACGAGCAGTACTTC.

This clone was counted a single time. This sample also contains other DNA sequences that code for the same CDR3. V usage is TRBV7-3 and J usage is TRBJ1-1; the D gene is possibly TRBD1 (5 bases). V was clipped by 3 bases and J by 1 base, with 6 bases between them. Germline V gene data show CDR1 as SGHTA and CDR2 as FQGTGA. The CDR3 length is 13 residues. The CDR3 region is CASSLTANTEAFF. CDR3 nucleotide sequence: TGTGCCAGCAGCTTGACAGCGAACACTGAAGCTTTCTTT.

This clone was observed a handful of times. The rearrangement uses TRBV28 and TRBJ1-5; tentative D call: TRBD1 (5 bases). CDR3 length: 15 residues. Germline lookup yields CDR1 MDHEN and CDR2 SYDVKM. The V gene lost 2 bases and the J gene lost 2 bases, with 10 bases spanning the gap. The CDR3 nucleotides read TGTGCCAGCAGTTTAATAGGGGTACGCAATCAGCCCCAGCATTTT. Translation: CASSLIGVRNQPQHF. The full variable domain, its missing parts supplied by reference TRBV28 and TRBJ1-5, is DVKVTQSSRYLVKRTGEKVFLECVQDMDHENMFWYRQDPGLGLRLIYFSYDVKMKEKGDIPEGYSVSREKKERFSLILESASTNQTSMYLCASSLIGVRNQPQHFGDGTRLSIL.

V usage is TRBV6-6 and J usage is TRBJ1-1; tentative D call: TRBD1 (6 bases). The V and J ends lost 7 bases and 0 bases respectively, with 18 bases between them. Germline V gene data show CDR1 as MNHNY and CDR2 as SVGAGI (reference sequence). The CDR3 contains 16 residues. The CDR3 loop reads CASNQHKTGMNTEAFF. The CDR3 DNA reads TGTGCCAGCAACCAGCATAAGACAGGAATGAACACTGAAGCTTTCTTT.

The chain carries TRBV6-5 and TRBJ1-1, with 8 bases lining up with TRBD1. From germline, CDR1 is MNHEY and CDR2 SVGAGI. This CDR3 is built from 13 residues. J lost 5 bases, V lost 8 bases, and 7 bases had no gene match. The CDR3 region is CASFQGARTEAFF. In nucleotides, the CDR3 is TGTGCCAGCTTCCAGGGGGCGCGAACTGAAGCTTTCTTT.

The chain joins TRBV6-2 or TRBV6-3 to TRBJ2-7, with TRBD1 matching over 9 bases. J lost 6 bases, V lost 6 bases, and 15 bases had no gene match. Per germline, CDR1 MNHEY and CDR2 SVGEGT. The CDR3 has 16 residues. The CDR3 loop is CASSKYTGTGRSEQYF. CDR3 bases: TGTGCCAGCAGCAAGTACACCGGGACAGGGAGGAGCGAGCAGTACTTC.

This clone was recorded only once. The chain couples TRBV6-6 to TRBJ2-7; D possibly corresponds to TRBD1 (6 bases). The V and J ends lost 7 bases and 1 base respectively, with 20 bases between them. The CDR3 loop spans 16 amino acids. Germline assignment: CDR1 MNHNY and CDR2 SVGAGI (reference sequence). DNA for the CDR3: TGTGCCAGCACCAAACATCGGGACAAACAATCCTACGAGCAGTACTTC. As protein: CASTKHRDKQSYEQYF.

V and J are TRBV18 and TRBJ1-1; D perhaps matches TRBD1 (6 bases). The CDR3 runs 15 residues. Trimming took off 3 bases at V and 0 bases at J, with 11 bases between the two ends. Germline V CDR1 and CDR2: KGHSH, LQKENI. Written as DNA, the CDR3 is TGTGCCAGCTCACCCCCGAGACAGGTGAACACTGAAGCTTTCTTT. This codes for CASSPPRQVNTEAFF.

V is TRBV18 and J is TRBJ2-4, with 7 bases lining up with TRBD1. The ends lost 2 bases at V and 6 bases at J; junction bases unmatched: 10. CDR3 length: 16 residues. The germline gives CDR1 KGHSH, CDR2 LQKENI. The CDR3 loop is CASSPRDRTGRNIQYF. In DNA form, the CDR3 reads TGTGCCAGCTCACCAAGAGACAGGACAGGAAGAAACATTCAGTACTTC. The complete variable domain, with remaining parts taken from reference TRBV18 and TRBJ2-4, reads NAGVMQNPRHLVRRRGQEARLRCSPMKGHSHVYWYRQLPEEGLKFMVYLQKENIIDESGMPKERFSAEFPKEGPSILRIQQVVRGDSAAYFCASSPRDRTGRNIQYFGAGTRLSVL.

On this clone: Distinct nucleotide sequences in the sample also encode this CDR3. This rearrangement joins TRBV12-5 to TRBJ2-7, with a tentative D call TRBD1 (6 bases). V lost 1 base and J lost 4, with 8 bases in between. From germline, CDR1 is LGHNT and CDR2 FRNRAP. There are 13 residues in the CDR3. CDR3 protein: CASGLDRDYEQYF. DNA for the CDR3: TGTGCTAGTGGTTTGGACAGGGATTACGAGCAGTACTTC.

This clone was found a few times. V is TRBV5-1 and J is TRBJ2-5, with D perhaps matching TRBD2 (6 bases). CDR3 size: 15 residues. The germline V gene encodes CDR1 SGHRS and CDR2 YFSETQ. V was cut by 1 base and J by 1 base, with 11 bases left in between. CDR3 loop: CASSLFFGGQETQYF. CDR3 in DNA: TGCGCCAGCAGCTTGTTTTTCGGGGGCCAAGAGACCCAGTACTTC.

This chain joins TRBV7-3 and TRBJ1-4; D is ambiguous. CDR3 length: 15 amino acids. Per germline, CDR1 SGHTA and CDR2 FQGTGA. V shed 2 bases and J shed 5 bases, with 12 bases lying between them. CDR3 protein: CASSLESGPNEKLFF. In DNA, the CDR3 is TGTGCCAGCAGCTTAGAGTCGGGTCCCAATGAAAAACTGTTTTTT.

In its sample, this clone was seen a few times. The DNA of the CDR3 is TGTGCCAGCAGCCAACTCCGGGTCGCAGGGGGCGCGGAAGACGAGCAGTACTTC. Amino acids: CASSQLRVAGGAEDEQYF. This sequence joins TRBV14 and TRBJ2-7; 8 bases are a match to TRBD1. V was clipped by 2 bases and J by 5 bases; unmatched bases: 17. CDR3 size: 18 residues. Per the germline V gene, CDR1 is SGHDN and CDR2 is FVKESK. The entire variable domain, with the rest obtained from reference TRBV14 and TRBJ2-7, is as follows: EAGVTQFPSHSVIEKGQTVTLRCDPISGHDNLYWYRRVMGKEIKFLLHFVKESKQDESGMPNNRFLAERTGGTYSTLKVQPAELEDSGVYFCASSQLRVAGGAEDEQYFGPGTRLTVT.

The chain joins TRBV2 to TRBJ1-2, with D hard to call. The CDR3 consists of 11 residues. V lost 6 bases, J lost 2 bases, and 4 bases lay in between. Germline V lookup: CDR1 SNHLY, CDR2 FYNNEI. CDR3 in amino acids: CASRQNYGYTF. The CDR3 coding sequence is TGTGCCAGCAGACAAAACTATGGCTACACCTTC.

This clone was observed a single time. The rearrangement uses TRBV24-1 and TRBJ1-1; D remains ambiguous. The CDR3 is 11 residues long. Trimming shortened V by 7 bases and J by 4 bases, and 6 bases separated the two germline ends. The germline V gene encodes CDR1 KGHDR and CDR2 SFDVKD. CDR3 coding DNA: TGTGCCACCAGCTCAGGCACTGAAGCTTTCTTT. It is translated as CATSSGTEAFF.

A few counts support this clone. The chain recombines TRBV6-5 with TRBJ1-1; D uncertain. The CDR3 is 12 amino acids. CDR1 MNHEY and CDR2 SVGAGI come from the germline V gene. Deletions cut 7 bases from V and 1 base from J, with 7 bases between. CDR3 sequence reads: CASTRQNTEAFF. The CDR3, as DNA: TGTGCCAGCACGCGACAGAACACTGAAGCTTTCTTT.

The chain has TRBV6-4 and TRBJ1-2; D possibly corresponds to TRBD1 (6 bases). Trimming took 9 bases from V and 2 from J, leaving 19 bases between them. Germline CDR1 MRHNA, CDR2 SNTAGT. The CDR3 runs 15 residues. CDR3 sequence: CARPRWAGANYGYTF. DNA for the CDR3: TGTGCCAGACCCCGTTGGGCAGGGGCCAACTATGGCTACACCTTC.

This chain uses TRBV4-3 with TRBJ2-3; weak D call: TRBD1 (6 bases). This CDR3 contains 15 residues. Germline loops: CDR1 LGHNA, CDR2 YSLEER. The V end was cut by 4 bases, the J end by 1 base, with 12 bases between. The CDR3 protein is CASSLRDTGTDTQYF. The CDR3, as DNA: TGCGCCAGCAGCCTCCGGGACACCGGCACAGATACGCAGTATTTT.